One and the same sample provided the 17 T cell receptor beta chains below, sequenced in a study of OX40 agonist ivuxolimab in advanced cancers. To prepare the library, the immunoSEQ multiplex PCR assay was applied. The table comes from immuneACCESS by way of TCRdb, which keeps in-frame sequences with V and J called. Part of the clones is missing from these tables; in studies checked, under half for an unresolved V gene and the rest for unknown reasons. The sample records around 80,000 clones, about 88% of which are singletons. The ten largest account for about 1% of the sample. The source was CD4+ or CD8+ T cells sorted from blood, collected in a trial of the OX40 agonist ivuxolimab. These receptors originate from an adult with an advanced solid tumor such as melanoma, head and neck, liver or kidney cancer.

This chain joins TRBV5-8 and TRBJ2-1; TRBD2 aligns across 10 bases. This CDR3 has 16 residues. J was trimmed by 3 bases and V by 5 bases; bases with no gene match: 8. The V gene's germline CDR1 is SGHTS and CDR2 YDEGEE. CDR3 sequence: CASRPGLAALYNEQFF. In nucleotides, the CDR3 is TGTGCCAGCAGGCCTGGACTAGCGGCGCTCTACAATGAGCAGTTCTTC.

The chain couples TRBV5-5 to TRBJ2-1; the match to TRBD2 covers 10 bases. CDR3 length: 15 residues. The germline gives CDR1 SGHKS, CDR2 YYEKEE (reference sequence). After removal of 0 bases from V and 10 bases from J, the junction contained 7 bases not matched to a gene. CDR3 amino acids: CASSLVAGGPLEQFF. CDR3 DNA: TGTGCCAGCAGCTTGGTAGCGGGGGGCCCCCTAGAGCAGTTCTTC.

The chain recombines TRBV5-6 with TRBJ2-7; D is uncertain. This CDR3 contains 14 residues. The germline V gene has CDR1 SGHDT and CDR2 YYEEEE. Trimming cost V 3 bases and J 2 bases, with 12 bases left between them. This CDR3 is CASSSLGGTYEQYF. CDR3 in DNA: TGTGCCAGCAGCTCCCTGGGCGGCACCTACGAGCAGTACTTC.

This chain links TRBV29-1 with TRBJ2-5; possible D gene TRBD1, 6 bases. CDR3 length: 13 amino acids. Trimming removed 1 base at V and 5 bases at J, with 11 bases between. From germline, CDR1 is SQVTM and CDR2 ANQGSEA. In DNA, the CDR3 is TGCAGCGTTGAAGTGGGGGCTTCGGAGACCCAGTACTTC. Translated: CSVEVGASETQYF. The full variable domain, in which reference TRBV29-1 and TRBJ2-5 provide the parts outside the CDR3, is SAVISQKPSRDICQRGTSLTIQCQVDSQVTMMFWYRQQPGQSLTLIATANQGSEATYESGFVIDKFPISRPNLTFSTLTVSNMSPEDSSIYLCSVEVGASETQYFGPGTRLLVL.

V is TRBV5-1 and J is TRBJ2-3, with D unresolved. In germline, CDR1 is SGHRS, CDR2 YFSETQ. This CDR3 spans 12 amino acids. V was shortened by 4 bases and J by 6 bases, with 9 bases between the two germline ends. CDR3 region: CASSLARDTQYF. As DNA, the CDR3 is TGCGCCAGCAGCCTGGCTCGGGATACGCAGTATTTT.

The sample holds a few counts of this clone. In DNA form, the CDR3 reads TGTGCCATCAGGATGGGACAGGGGGCCTACGAGCAGTACTTC. Translation gives CAIRMGQGAYEQYF. V and J are TRBV10-3 and TRBJ2-7; 11 bases map to TRBD1. Looked up from germline, CDR1 is ENHRY and CDR2 is SYGVKD. This CDR3 contains 14 residues. V trimming: 6 bases; J trimming: 2 bases; junction bases outside the gene matches: 3.

The chain recombines TRBV18 with TRBJ2-2; D perhaps matches TRBD1 (6 bases). Germline lookup yields CDR1 KGHSH and CDR2 LQKENI. V lost 1 base to trimming and J lost 1 base, with 13 bases between them. This CDR3 has 17 residues. This CDR3 is CASSPLPGQMNTGELFF. The DNA for the CDR3 is TGTGCCAGCTCACCACTCCCGGGACAAATGAACACCGGGGAGCTGTTTTTT.

The V gene is TRBV7-7, the J gene TRBJ2-2, with 7 nucleotides matching TRBD1. V shed 5 bases, J shed 7 bases, and the junction held 7 bases outside the gene matches. The CDR3 length is 14 residues. Germline CDR1 is SSHAT and CDR2 is FNYEAQ (reference sequence). The chain's CDR3 is CASSHTRQGGELFF. CDR3 coding DNA: TGTGCCAGCAGCCACACGAGACAGGGCGGGGAGCTGTTTTTT.

V usage is TRBV6-4 and J usage is TRBJ2-7; 13 positions match TRBD2. The germline gives CDR1 MRHNA, CDR2 SNTAGT. The CDR3 covers 17 residues. J was trimmed by 2 bases and V by 0 bases; bases with no gene match: 4. The CDR3 here is CASSDSTSGGPPYEQYF. The CDR3 DNA reads as TGTGCCAGCAGTGACTCGACTAGCGGGGGGCCTCCCTACGAGCAGTACTTC.

The chain couples TRBV28 to TRBJ1-2, with TRBD1 identical over 7 bases. After removal of 7 bases from V and 7 bases from J, the junction contained 9 bases not matched to a gene. Germline CDR1 is MDHEN and CDR2 is SYDVKM. The CDR3 totals 13 residues. The CDR3 bases are TGTGCCAGCAACGTACAGGGGCCGCCTGGCTACACCTTC. Protein: CASNVQGPPGYTF.

The chain employs TRBV6-5 and TRBJ1-5, with D unclear. This CDR3 comprises 15 residues. V gave up 6 bases and J gave up 0 bases, with 12 bases separating them. Germline loops: CDR1 MNHEY, CDR2 SVGAGI. The CDR3 loop is CASSSVGDSNQPQHF. The DNA of the CDR3 is TGTGCCAGCAGCTCCGTGGGAGATAGCAATCAGCCCCAGCATTTT.

This sequence joins TRBV9 and TRBJ1-3, with D uncertain. The CDR3 loop spans 17 amino acids. From germline, CDR1 is SGDLS and CDR2 YYNGEE. Trimming shortened V by 4 bases and J by 3 bases, and 20 bases separated the two germline ends. This CDR3 reads CASSPLRGPVDGNTIYF. The CDR3 DNA is TGTGCCAGCAGCCCCCTCCGTGGCCCTGTGGATGGAAACACCATATATTTT.

The V gene is TRBV5-1, the J gene TRBJ1-3; tentative D call: TRBD1 (5 bases). This CDR3 comprises 16 residues. Looked up from germline, CDR1 is SGHRS and CDR2 is YFSETQ. The V and J ends lost 1 base and 0 bases respectively, with 11 bases between them. CDR3 bases: TGCGCCAGCAGCTTGTCGGACATCACCTCTGGAAACACCATATATTTT. It specifies CASSLSDITSGNTIYF.

This clone was seen more than once but under ten times. This chain links TRBV7-3 with TRBJ2-5; D might be TRBD1 (5 bases). Trimming took 1 base from V and 4 from J, leaving 10 bases between them. This CDR3 spans 14 amino acids. Germline values: CDR1 SGHTA, CDR2 FQGTGA. In DNA form, the CDR3 reads TGTGCCAGCAGCTTAATGGGGCTGGGAGAGACCCAGTACTTC. Translation gives CASSLMGLGETQYF.

The J gene is TRBJ2-3, the V gene TRBV5-6; D tentatively reads TRBD1 or TRBD2 (5 bases each). Germline V CDR1 and CDR2: SGHDT, YYEEEE. V was trimmed by 0 bases and J by 4 bases, leaving 9 bases between them. The CDR3 covers 14 residues. CDR3 nucleotides: TGTGCCAGCAGCTTGGTTGGGGGTCCAGATACGCAGTATTTT. Encoded protein: CASSLVGGPDTQYF.

J is TRBJ2-3 and V is TRBV2; TRBD2 matches at 10 bases. In germline, CDR1 is SNHLY, CDR2 FYNNEI. CDR3 length: 14 amino acids. The V and J ends lost 5 bases and 5 bases, in that order; junction bases with no gene match: 4. DNA of the CDR3: TGTGCCAGCAGTAATAGCGGGGGGCGAGATACGCAGTATTTT. This encodes CASSNSGGRDTQYF.

V is TRBV5-1 and J is TRBJ2-7, with 7 positions matching TRBD1. The CDR3 has 15 residues. V lost 0 bases and J lost 6; bases outside the gene matches: 9. CDR1 is SGHRS and CDR2 is YFSETQ in the germline V gene. CDR3 in amino acids: CASSLALDRAGEQYF. CDR3 coding DNA: TGCGCCAGCAGCTTGGCCTTAGACAGGGCCGGCGAGCAGTACTTC.